The 27 T cell receptor beta chains below all came from one sample that was sequenced in a study of human T cells and chemical hapten exposure. In TCRdb, the RACE reads were re-called with MiXCR into one record per CDR3 protein. The data hold roughly 38,000 distinct CDR3 sequences, with approximately 7.6% observed a single time. The time point here: pre-sensitization, week 0. Specified treatment: therapeutic diphenylcyclopropenone sensitization with weekly scalp DPC. The sample consisted of whole blood, taken in connection with sensitization to the hapten diphenylcyclopropenone (DPC). These receptors all come from a woman aged 50 to 60 with alopecia areata. Some clones in this sample may be carry-over from other donors' samples.

In its sample, this clonotype was seen a few times. The V gene is TRBV20-1, the J gene TRBJ2-7, with no clear D. This CDR3 is built from 14 residues. Germline loops: CDR1 DFQATT, CDR2 SNEGSKA (reference sequence). The germline V and J ends were trimmed by 0 bases and 2 bases, with 11 bases remaining between them. Here the CDR3 reads CSARDRIVPYEQYF. The CDR3 DNA reads TGCAGTGCTAGAGATCGAATCGTTCCCTACGAGCAGTACTTC.

By sample share, this clonotype is medium-sized. The rearrangement links TRBV7-2 to TRBJ2-3, with D perhaps matching TRBD2 (6 bases). CDR3 length: 15 amino acids. Germline V lookup: CDR1 SGHTA, CDR2 FQGNSA. V was trimmed by 5 bases and J by 2 bases, leaving 14 bases between them. In DNA, the CDR3 is TGTGCCAGCAGCGGGGACTGGGATCCCACAGATACGCAGTATTTT. It encodes CASSGDWDPTDTQYF.

This clonotype was detected ten times or more. The chain combines TRBV5-5 with TRBJ2-7, with 8 bases aligning to TRBD1. Germline assignment: CDR1 SGHKS and CDR2 YYEKEE (reference sequence). The CDR3 runs 15 residues. V trimming: 4 bases; J trimming: 2 bases; junction bases outside the gene matches: 8. CDR3 DNA: TGTGCCAGCAGCCTCACGGACAGGGAACCCTACGAGCAGTACTTC. Amino acid sequence: CASSLTDREPYEQYF.

This clonotype has only a few counts. The chain links TRBV28 to TRBJ2-7, with unresolved D. Germline V gene lookup returns CDR1 MDHEN and CDR2 SYDVKM. CDR3 size: 12 residues. Trimming stripped 7 bases from V and 2 bases from J, with 9 bases between. The CDR3 reads CASNAAPYEQYF. The CDR3 nucleotides read TGTGCCAGCAATGCAGCCCCCTACGAGCAGTACTTC.

In this sample, this clonotype turned up a few times. The chain's CDR3 is CASGTIGGTQYF. CDR3 coding DNA: TGTGCCAGCGGGACAATCGGAGGTACGCAGTATTTT. The chain combines TRBV7-9 with TRBJ2-3, with D possibly TRBD1 on 6 matching bases. Germline V CDR1 and CDR2: SEHNR, FQNEAQ (reference sequence). V was cut by 8 bases and J by 8 bases, with 14 bases left in between. CDR3 size: 12 residues.

This clonotype showed up many times. The chain joins TRBV4-1 to TRBJ2-1; 12 bases are a match to TRBD2. Per germline, CDR1 MGHRA and CDR2 YSYEKL. The V segment lost 3 bases and the J segment 7 bases; nucleotides outside the gene matches: 7. This CDR3 has 16 amino acids. This CDR3 reads CASSHPGLAGKNEQFF. CDR3 sequence (DNA): TGCGCCAGCAGCCATCCCGGACTAGCGGGAAAGAATGAGCAGTTCTTC.

In its sample, this clonotype was seen a few times. The chain joins TRBV29-1 to TRBJ2-7; 8 bases are a match to TRBD2. Losses at the gene ends were 7 bases for V and 3 bases for J; bases not matched to a gene: 5. In germline, CDR1 is SQVTM, CDR2 ANQGSEA. This CDR3 has 12 residues. CDR3 sequence (DNA): TGCAGCGCGGGGGGGAGCGGCTACGAGCAGTACTTC. Translation: CSAGGSGYEQYF.

This clonotype appeared many times. The chain is built from TRBV4-3 and TRBJ1-6; 7 nucleotides align to TRBD1. Trimming took 2 bases from V and 5 from J; bases not matched to a gene: 9. Germline V gene data show CDR1 as LGHNA and CDR2 as YSLEER. This CDR3 is built from 17 residues. This chain's CDR3 is CASSQLRQGQDNSPLHF. CDR3 DNA: TGCGCCAGCAGCCAACTTAGACAGGGTCAAGATAATTCACCCCTCCACTTT.

V is TRBV19 and J is TRBJ2-7; 10 nucleotides line up with TRBD1. This CDR3 region has 15 residues. Germline CDR1 is LNHDA and CDR2 is SQIVND (reference sequence). The J segment lost 3 bases and the V segment lost 5 bases, leaving 7 bases of the junction unmatched. The CDR3 reads CASSLGQGRNYEQYF. In nucleotides, the CDR3 is TGTGCCAGTAGTTTGGGACAGGGGAGGAACTACGAGCAGTACTTC.

This clonotype came up a few times. The chain combines TRBV7-6 with TRBJ2-7; D may be TRBD1 (7 bases). The CDR3 length is 14 residues. Germline CDR1 SGHVS, CDR2 FNYEAQ. Trimming pared 4 bases from V and 2 bases from J, leaving 12 bases between. This CDR3 is CASSSGDRPYEQYF. CDR3 coding DNA: TGTGCCAGCAGCTCGGGGGACAGACCCTACGAGCAGTACTTC. Combining the CDR3 with reference TRBV7-6 and TRBJ2-7 gives the whole variable domain GAGVSQSPRYKVTKRGQDVALRCDPISGHVSLYWYRQALGQGPEFLTYFNYEAQQDKSGLPNDRFSAERPEGSISTLTIQRTEQRDSAMYRCASSSGDRPYEQYFGPGTRLTVT.

This clonotype was recorded at least ten times. The chain recombines TRBV14 with TRBJ2-3; TRBD2 matches at 8 bases. J lost 7 bases, V lost 4 bases, and 16 bases had no gene match. The CDR3 is 17 amino acids. In germline, CDR1 is SGHDN, CDR2 FVKESK. CDR3 nucleotide sequence: TGTGCCAGCAGCCTTAGAAGTTCAGCGGGAGTGGGATATACGCAGTATTTT. Its protein product is CASSLRSSAGVGYTQYF.

The V call is TRBV5-4, the J call TRBJ2-3, with TRBD2 matching over 10 bases. V lost 4 bases to trimming and J lost 3 bases; unmatched junction nucleotides: 5. Germline CDR1 is SGHNT and CDR2 is YYREEE (reference sequence). CDR3 size: 15 residues. Written as DNA, the CDR3 is TGTGCCAGCAGCCAGCGGGAGGGCGCTACAGATACGCAGTATTTT. Protein sequence: CASSQREGATDTQYF.

This clonotype was recorded at least ten times. J is TRBJ2-7 and V is TRBV7-9, with 7 bases aligning to TRBD2. The V gene's germline CDR1 is SEHNR and CDR2 FQNEAQ (reference sequence). This CDR3 contains 14 residues. V was clipped by 2 bases and J by 4 bases; unmatched bases: 5. This chain's CDR3 is CASSLTRERYEQYF. The CDR3 DNA sequence: TGTGCCAGCAGCTTAACGCGGGAGAGATACGAGCAGTACTTC.

Many counts were recorded for this clonotype. This sequence joins TRBV6-1 and TRBJ2-3, with D possibly being TRBD2 (5 bases). Germline CDR1 MNHNS, CDR2 SASEGT. This CDR3 is built from 14 residues. Trimming removed 1 base at V and 4 bases at J, with 9 bases between. CDR3 amino acids: CASSEDGRADTQYF. CDR3 sequence (DNA): TGTGCCAGCAGTGAAGACGGGCGGGCAGATACGCAGTATTTT.

At least ten counts were recorded for this clonotype. The CDR3: CASSLGREYNEQFF. The CDR3 nucleotides are TGTGCCAGCAGCTTAGGCCGGGAGTACAATGAGCAGTTCTTC. The rearrangement links TRBV11-3 to TRBJ2-1, with a possible D match to TRBD2 (6 bases). The CDR3 runs 14 residues. V lost 1 base and J lost 4, with 8 bases in between. CDR1 and CDR2 (germline): SGHNT, YENEEA.

This clonotype was counted many times. The genes are TRBV9 and TRBJ1-1, with D unclear. V dropped 2 bases and J dropped 7 bases, with 15 bases sitting between them. Germline values: CDR1 SGDLS, CDR2 YYNGEE. The CDR3 is made up of 14 amino acids. CDR3 nucleotides: TGTGCCAGCAGCGTCGTCGCTCTGGGCTATGAAGCTTTCTTT. Amino acid sequence: CASSVVALGYEAFF.

This clonotype was counted only a few times. The chain carries TRBV7-9 and TRBJ1-1; 7 bases match TRBD1. The CDR3 has 12 residues. Germline V gene sequence: CDR1 SEHNR, CDR2 FQNEAQ (reference sequence). With 1 base clipped from V and 8 bases from J, the junction kept 1 base outside the gene matches. CDR3 DNA sequence: TGTGCCAGCAGCTTAGAAGGGGGCGAAGCTTTCTTT. Translated, it gives CASSLEGGEAFF.

This clonotype was detected a few times. The chain combines TRBV5-1 with TRBJ1-5; D is uncertain. Germline V gives CDR1 SGHRS, CDR2 YFSETQ. With 5 bases removed from V and 6 bases from J, the gap between germline ends came to 15 bases. This CDR3 contains 14 residues. CDR3 in amino acids: CASRPDNSGQPQHF. CDR3 bases: TGCGCCAGCAGACCAGACAATTCTGGTCAGCCCCAGCATTTT.

This clonotype was recorded many times. The rearrangement links TRBV29-1 to TRBJ1-5; 8 positions agree with TRBD1. V lost 4 bases and J lost 2; bases outside the gene matches: 10. This CDR3 region has 16 residues. Germline CDR1 reads SQVTM; CDR2 reads ANQGSEA. The CDR3 region has the DNA TGCAGCGTTGTGGCACCGGGACAGGTGGGCAATCAGCCCCAGCATTTT. This codes for CSVVAPGQVGNQPQHF.

At least ten counts were recorded for this clonotype. The chain employs TRBV18 and TRBJ1-6, with D possibly being TRBD1 (6 bases). Trimming removed 3 bases from V and 10 bases from J, with 13 bases in between. CDR1 and CDR2 from the germline V gene are KGHSH and LQKENI. This CDR3 contains 14 residues. The CDR3 DNA sequence: TGTGCCAGCTCACCGGAAGGGGGGGAGTCACCCCTCCACTTT. Translation: CASSPEGGESPLHF.

There are many counts of this clonotype. The J gene is TRBJ2-7, the V gene TRBV11-2; 8 bases map to TRBD1. Per germline, CDR1 SGHAT and CDR2 FQNNGV. This CDR3 spans 14 amino acids. V lost 5 bases and J lost 6; bases outside the gene matches: 9. The CDR3 bases are TGTGCCAGCAGCCCCGACAGGGGAGCCTCCGAGCAGTACTTC. Translation: CASSPDRGASEQYF.

This chain joins TRBV29-1 and TRBJ1-1; D not resolved. The V end was cut by 4 bases, the J end by 11 bases, with 14 bases between. The germline V gene encodes CDR1 SQVTM and CDR2 ANQGSEA. CDR3 length: 11 amino acids. The CDR3 coding sequence is TGCAGCGTTGCCGGTGGAGGGCGGGCTTTCTTT. Translating it yields CSVAGGGRAFF.

This clonotype was counted at least ten times. The rearrangement links TRBV4-3 to TRBJ1-2; 9 bases fit TRBD1. The CDR3 is 14 amino acids. Unmatched junction bases numbered 2, after V lost 4 bases and J lost 2 bases. Looked up from germline, CDR1 is LGHNA and CDR2 is YSLEER. CDR3 region: CASSPGQGNYGYTF. Here the CDR3 DNA reads TGCGCCAGCAGCCCAGGACAGGGGAACTATGGCTACACCTTC.

The gene calls are TRBV28 and TRBJ1-1; D unclear. The CDR3 loop spans 12 amino acids. Per the germline V gene, CDR1 is MDHEN and CDR2 is SYDVKM. V was cut by 6 bases and J by 1 base, with 6 bases left in between. The CDR3 protein is CASRYRNTEAFF. CDR3 DNA: TGTGCCAGCAGGTACAGGAACACTGAAGCTTTCTTT.

There are many counts of this clonotype. V is TRBV18 and J is TRBJ2-7, with a weak D call TRBD2 (6 bases). The CDR3 runs 15 residues. Germline assignment: CDR1 KGHSH and CDR2 LQKENI. The V end lost 3 bases, the J end lost 2 bases, and 14 bases lay between the germline ends. The CDR3 is CASSPGGGTTYEQYF. As DNA, the CDR3 is TGTGCCAGCTCACCTGGAGGAGGGACCACCTACGAGCAGTACTTC.

This clonotype was seen ten or more times. The chain joins TRBV18 to TRBJ1-6; a weak D match, TRBD1 (6 bases). CDR1 KGHSH and CDR2 LQKENI come from the germline V gene. The germline V and J ends were trimmed by 5 bases and 7 bases, with 15 bases remaining between them. The CDR3 is 15 residues long. The CDR3 sequence: CASSASSTGNSPLHF. The CDR3 DNA is TGTGCCAGCTCAGCGAGCAGCACAGGGAATTCACCCCTCCACTTT.

This clonotype was recorded a few times. The CDR3 spells CASSVSGAGELFF. As DNA, the CDR3 is TGCGCCAGCAGTGTGTCAGGGGCCGGGGAGCTGTTTTTT. V is TRBV10-2 and J is TRBJ2-2, with D tentatively TRBD1 (6 bases). The CDR3 is made up of 13 amino acids. The V end lost 4 bases, the J end lost 6 bases, and 9 bases lay between the germline ends. Germline V CDR1 and CDR2: WSHSY, SAAADI.